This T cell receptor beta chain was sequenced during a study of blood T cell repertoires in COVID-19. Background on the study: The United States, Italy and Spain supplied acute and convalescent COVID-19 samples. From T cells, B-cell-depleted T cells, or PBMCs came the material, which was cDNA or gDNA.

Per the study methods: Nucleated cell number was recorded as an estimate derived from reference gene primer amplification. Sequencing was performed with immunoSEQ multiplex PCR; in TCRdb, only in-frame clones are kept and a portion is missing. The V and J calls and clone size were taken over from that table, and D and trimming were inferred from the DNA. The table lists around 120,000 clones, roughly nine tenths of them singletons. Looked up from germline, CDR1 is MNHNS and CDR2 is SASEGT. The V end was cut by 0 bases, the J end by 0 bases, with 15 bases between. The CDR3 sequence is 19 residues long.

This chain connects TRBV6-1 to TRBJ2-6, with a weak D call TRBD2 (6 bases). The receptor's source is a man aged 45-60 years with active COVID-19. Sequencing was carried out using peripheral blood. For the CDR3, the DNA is TGTGCCAGCAGTGAAGCTTGGGGGGAGATCAACTCTGGGGCCAACGTCCTGACTTTC. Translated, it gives CASSEAWGEINSGANVLTF.